This entry features one T cell receptor (beta chain) sequence. What it binds is not known. Libraries were made from TCR beta cDNA, and they carried unique molecular identifiers. TCRdb redid the calling of the PCR reads with MiXCR, one entry per CDR3 protein. The data show about 820,000 distinct CDR3 sequences, approximately 50% seen once. This sample stems from a study of post-analysis software for immune sequencing data. Study-wide findings and caveats: Significantly lower normalized Chao1 diversity was seen in multiple sclerosis patients than in controls.

This TCR came from a girl aged 5 to 17 with multiple sclerosis. Sequenced input: blood.

The CDR3 coding sequence is TGTGCCAGCAGCGTCCAGCCAGGGGCAGCTAACTATGGCTACACCTTC. Protein sequence: CASSVQPGAANYGYTF. V and J are TRBV6-1 and TRBJ1-2; D may be TRBD1 (6 bases). This CDR3 contains 16 residues. CDR1 MNHNS and CDR2 SASEGT come from the germline V gene. V gave up 6 bases and J gave up 0 bases, with 17 bases separating them.